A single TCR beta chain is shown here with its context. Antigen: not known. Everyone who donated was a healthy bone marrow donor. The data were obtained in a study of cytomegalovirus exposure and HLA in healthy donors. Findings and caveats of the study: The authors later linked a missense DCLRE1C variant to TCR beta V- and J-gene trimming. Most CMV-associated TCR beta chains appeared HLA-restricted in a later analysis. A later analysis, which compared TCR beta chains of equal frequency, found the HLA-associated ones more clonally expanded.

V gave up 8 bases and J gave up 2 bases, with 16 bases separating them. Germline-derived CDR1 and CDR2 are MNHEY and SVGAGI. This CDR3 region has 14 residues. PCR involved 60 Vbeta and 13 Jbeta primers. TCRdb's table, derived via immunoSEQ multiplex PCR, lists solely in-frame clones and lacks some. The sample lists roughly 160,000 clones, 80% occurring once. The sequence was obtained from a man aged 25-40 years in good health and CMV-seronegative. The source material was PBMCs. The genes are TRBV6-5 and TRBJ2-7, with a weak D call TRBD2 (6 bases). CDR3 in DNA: TGTGCCAGCTACCCGGAGGGACTCCCCTACGAGCAGTACTTC. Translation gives CASYPEGLPYEQYF.